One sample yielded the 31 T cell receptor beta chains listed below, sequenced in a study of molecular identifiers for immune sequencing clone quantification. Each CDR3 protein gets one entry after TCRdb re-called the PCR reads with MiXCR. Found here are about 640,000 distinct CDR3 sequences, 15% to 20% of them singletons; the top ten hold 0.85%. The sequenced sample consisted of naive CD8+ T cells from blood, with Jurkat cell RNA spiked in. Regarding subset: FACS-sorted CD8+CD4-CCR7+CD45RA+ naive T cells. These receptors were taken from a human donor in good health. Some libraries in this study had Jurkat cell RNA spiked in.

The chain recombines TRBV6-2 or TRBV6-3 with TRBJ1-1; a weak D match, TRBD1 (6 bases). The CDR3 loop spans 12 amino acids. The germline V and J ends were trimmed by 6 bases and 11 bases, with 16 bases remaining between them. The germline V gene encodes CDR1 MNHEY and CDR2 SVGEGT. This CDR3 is CASSLTGPGAFF. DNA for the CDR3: TGTGCCAGCAGCTTGACAGGCCCCGGTGCTTTCTTT.

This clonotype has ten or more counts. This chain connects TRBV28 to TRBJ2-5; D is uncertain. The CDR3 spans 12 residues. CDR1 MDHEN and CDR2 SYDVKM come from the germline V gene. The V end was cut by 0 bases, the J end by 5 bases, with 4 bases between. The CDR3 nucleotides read TGTGCCAGCAGTTTATGGATGGAGACCCAGTACTTC. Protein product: CASSLWMETQYF.

The chain's CDR3 is CASGTGTPSYEQYF. DNA for the CDR3: TGTGCCAGTGGGACAGGGACCCCTTCCTACGAGCAGTACTTC. The chain joins TRBV19 to TRBJ2-7, with 9 bases identical to TRBD1. The CDR3 consists of 14 residues. The V gene end was trimmed by 8 bases and the J gene end by 1 base; junction bases not matched to a gene: 6. The germline V gene has CDR1 LNHDA and CDR2 SQIVND (reference sequence).

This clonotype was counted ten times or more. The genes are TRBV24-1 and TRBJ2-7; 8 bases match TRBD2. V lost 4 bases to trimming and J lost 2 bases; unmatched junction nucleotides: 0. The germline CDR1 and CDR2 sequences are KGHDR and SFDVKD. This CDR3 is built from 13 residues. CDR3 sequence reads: CATSDGGAYEQYF. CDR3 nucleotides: TGTGCCACCAGTGACGGGGGGGCCTACGAGCAGTACTTC.

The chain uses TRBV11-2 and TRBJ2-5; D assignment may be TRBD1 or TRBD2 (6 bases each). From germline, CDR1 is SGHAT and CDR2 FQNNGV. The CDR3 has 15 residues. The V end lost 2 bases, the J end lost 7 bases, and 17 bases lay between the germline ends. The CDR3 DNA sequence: TGTGCCAGCAGCTTAATTTCCGGAGGGGGAGGGACCCAGTACTTC. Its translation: CASSLISGGGGTQYF.

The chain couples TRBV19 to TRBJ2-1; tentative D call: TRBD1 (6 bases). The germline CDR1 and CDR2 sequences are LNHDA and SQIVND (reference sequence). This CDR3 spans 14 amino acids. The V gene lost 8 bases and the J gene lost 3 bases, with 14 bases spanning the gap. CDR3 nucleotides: TGTGCCAGTGGTACCCAAGGGGGCTACAATGAGCAGTTCTTC. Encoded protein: CASGTQGGYNEQFF.

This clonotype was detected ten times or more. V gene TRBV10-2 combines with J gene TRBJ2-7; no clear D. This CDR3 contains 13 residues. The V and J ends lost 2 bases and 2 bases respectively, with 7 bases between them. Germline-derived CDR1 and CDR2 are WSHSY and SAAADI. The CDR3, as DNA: TGCGCCAGCAGTGAGGCATTGACCTACGAGCAGTACTTC. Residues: CASSEALTYEQYF.

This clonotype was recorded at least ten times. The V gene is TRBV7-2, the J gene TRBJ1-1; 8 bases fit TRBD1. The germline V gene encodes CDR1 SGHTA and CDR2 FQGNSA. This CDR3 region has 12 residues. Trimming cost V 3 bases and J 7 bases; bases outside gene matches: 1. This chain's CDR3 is CASSFTGGEAFF. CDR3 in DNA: TGTGCCAGCAGCTTCACAGGGGGTGAAGCTTTCTTT.

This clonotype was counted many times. CDR3 sequence: CASSEDLDISLLNTEAFF. CDR3 DNA: TGTGCCAGCAGTGAAGACCTGGACATCTCTCTGCTGAACACTGAAGCTTTCTTT. The chain employs TRBV6-1 and TRBJ1-1, with D perhaps TRBD1 (5 bases). Germline V gives CDR1 MNHNS, CDR2 SASEGT. The CDR3 length is 18 residues. V was trimmed by 1 base and J by 0 bases, leaving 18 bases between them.

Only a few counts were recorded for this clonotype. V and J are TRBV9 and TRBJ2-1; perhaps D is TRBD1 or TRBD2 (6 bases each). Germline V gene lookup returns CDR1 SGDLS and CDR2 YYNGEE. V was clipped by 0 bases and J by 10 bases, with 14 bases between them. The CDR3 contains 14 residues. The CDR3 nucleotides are TGTGCCAGCAGCGTAGAATCGGGGGCAGAAGAGCAGTTCTTC. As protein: CASSVESGAEEQFF.

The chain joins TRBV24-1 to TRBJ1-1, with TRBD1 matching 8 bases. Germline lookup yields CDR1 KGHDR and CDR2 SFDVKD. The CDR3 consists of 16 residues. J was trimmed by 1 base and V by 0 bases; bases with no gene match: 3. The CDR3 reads CATSDLVDRENTEAFF. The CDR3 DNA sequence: TGTGCCACCAGTGATTTGGTGGACAGGGAGAACACTGAAGCTTTCTTT.

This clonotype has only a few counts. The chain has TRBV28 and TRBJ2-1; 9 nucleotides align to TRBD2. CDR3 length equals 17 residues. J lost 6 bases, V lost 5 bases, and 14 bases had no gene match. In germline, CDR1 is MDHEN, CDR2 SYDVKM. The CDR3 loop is CASSPQGGGRAGNEQFF. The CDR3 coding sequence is TGTGCCAGCAGTCCCCAGGGCGGCGGGAGGGCCGGCAATGAGCAGTTCTTC.

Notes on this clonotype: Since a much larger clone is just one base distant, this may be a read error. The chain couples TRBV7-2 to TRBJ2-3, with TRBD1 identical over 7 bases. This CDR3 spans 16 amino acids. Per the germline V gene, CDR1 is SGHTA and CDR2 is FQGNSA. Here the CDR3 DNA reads TGTGCCAGCAGCGGCATAGGGACAGCGAGCACAGATACGCAGTGTTTT. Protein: CASSGIGTASTDTQCF.

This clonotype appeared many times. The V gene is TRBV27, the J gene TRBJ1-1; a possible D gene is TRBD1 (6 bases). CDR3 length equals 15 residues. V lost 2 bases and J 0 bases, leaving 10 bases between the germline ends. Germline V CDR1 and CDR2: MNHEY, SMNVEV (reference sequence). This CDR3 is CASSLGPGVNTEAFF. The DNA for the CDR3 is TGTGCCAGCAGTTTAGGGCCAGGGGTGAACACTGAAGCTTTCTTT.

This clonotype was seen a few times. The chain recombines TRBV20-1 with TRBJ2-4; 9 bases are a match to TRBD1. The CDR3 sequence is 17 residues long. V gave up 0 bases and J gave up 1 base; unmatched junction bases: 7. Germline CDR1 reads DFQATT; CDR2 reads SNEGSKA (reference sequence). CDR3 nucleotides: TGCAGTGCTAGAGAGGGGACAGGGAGAGGGGCCAAAAACATTCAGTACTTC. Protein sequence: CSAREGTGRGAKNIQYF.

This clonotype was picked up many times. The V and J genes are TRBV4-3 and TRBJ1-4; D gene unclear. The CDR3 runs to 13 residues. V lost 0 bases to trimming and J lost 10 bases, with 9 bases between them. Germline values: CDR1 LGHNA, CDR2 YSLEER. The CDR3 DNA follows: TGCGCCAGCAGCCAAGAAGGGCTGGGAAAACTGTTTTTT. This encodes CASSQEGLGKLFF.

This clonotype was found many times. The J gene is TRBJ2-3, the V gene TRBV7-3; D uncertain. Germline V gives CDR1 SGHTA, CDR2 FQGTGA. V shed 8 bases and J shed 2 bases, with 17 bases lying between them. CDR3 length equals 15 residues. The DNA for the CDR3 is TGTGCCAGCGGCCCGGGTTTTGCCTTCACAGATACGCAGTATTTT. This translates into CASGPGFAFTDTQYF.

The CDR3 DNA is TGTGCCAGCAGCACCGTTCGGAGGGGGCTCTTCGAGCAGTACTTC. Protein: CASSTVRRGLFEQYF. The V gene is TRBV28, the J gene TRBJ2-7, with D tentatively TRBD1 (7 bases). Trimming removed 6 bases at V and 6 bases at J, with 21 bases between. From germline, CDR1 is MDHEN and CDR2 SYDVKM. CDR3 size: 15 residues. Together with reference TRBV28 and TRBJ2-7, the CDR3 gives the full variable domain: DVKVTQSSRYLVKRTGEKVFLECVQDMDHENMFWYRQDPGLGLRLIYFSYDVKMKEKGDIPEGYSVSREKKERFSLILESASTNQTSMYLCASSTVRRGLFEQYFGPGTRLTVT.

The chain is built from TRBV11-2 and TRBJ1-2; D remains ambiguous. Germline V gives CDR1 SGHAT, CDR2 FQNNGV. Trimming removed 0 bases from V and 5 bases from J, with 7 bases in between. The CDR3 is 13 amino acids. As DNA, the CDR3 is TGTGCCAGCAGCTTAGAAGTCCCGTATGGCTACACCTTC. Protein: CASSLEVPYGYTF.

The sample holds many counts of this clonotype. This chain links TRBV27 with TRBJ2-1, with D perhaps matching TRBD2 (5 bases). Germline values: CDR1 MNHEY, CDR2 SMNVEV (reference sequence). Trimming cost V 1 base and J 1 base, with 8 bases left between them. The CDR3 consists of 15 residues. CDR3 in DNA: TGTGCCAGCAGTTTATTGAGGGCTTCCTACAATGAGCAGTTCTTC. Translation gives CASSLLRASYNEQFF.

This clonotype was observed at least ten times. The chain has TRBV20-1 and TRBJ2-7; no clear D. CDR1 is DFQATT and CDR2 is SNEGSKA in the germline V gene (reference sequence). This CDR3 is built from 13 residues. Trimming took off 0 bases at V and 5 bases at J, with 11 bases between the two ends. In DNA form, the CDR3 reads TGCAGTGCTAGAGAAGGTCGAAGGGACGAGCAGTACTTC. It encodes CSAREGRRDEQYF.

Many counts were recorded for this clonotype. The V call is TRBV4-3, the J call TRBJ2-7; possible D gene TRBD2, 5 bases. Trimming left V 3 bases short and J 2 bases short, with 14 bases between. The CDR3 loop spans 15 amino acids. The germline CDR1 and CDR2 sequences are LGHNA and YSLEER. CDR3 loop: CASSHQDGGPYEQYF. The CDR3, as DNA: TGCGCCAGCAGCCACCAGGACGGAGGACCCTACGAGCAGTACTTC.

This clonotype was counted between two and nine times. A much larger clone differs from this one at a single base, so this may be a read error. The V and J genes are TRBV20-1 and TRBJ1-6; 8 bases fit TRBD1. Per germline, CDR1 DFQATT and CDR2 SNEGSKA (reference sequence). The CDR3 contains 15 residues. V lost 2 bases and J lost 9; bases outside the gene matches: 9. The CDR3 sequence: CSARQTGDGSSPLHF. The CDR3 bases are TGCAGTGCTAGACAGACAGGGGACGGATCTTCACCCCTCCACTTT.

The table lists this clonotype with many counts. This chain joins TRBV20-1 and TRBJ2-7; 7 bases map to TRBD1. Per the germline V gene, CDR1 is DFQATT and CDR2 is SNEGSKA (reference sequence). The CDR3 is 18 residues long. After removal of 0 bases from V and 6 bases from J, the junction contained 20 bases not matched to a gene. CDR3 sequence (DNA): TGCAGTGCTAGAGACGACAGGGTTGTCGTGTATCCTACAGTCGAGCAGTACTTC. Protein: CSARDDRVVVYPTVEQYF.

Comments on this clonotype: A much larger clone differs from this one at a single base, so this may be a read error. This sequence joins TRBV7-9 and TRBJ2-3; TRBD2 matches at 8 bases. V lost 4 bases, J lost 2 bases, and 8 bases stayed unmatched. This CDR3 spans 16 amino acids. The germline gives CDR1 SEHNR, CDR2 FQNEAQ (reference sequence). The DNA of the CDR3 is TGTGCCAGCAGCTGGCGAGGGACTAGAGACACAGATACGCAGTATTTT. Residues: CASSWRGTRDTDTQYF.

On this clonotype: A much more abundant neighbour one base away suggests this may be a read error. The CDR3 nucleotides are TGTGCCAGTAGTATTACTGCCAAAGACATTCAGTACTTC. It translates to CASSITAKDIQYF. V is TRBV19 and J is TRBJ2-4, with D uncertain. Germline values: CDR1 LNHDA, CDR2 SQIVND (reference sequence). The CDR3 covers 13 residues.

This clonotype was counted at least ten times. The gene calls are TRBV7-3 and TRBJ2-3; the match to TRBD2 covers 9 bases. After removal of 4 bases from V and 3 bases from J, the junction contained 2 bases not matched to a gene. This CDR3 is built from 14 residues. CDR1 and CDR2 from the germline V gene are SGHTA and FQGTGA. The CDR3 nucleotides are TGTGCCAGCAGCTCAGCGGGAGGAACAGATACGCAGTATTTT. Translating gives CASSSAGGTDTQYF.

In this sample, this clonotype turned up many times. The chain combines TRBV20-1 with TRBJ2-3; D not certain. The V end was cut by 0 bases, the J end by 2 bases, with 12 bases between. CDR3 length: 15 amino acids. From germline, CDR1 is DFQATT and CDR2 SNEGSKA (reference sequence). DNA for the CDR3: TGCAGTGCTAGAGATTGGGCTCACTCCACAGATACGCAGTATTTT. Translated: CSARDWAHSTDTQYF.

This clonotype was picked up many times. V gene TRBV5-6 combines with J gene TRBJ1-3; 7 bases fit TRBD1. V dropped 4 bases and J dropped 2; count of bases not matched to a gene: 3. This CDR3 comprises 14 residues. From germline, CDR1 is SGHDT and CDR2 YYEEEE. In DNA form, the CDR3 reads TGTGCCAGCAGCCCCGACAGGGCTGGAAACACCATATATTTT. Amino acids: CASSPDRAGNTIYF.

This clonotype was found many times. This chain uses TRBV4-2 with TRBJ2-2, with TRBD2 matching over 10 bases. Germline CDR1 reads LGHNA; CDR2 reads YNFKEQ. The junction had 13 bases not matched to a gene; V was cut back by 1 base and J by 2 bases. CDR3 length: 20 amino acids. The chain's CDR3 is CASSQVVGTSDILNTGELFF. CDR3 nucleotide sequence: TGTGCCAGCAGCCAAGTCGTAGGGACTAGCGATATCCTTAACACCGGGGAGCTGTTTTTT.

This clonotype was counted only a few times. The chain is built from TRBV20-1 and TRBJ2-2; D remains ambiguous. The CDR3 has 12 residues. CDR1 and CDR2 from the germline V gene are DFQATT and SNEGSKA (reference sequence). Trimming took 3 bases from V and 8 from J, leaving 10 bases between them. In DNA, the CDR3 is TGCAGTGCTAGTCGATCGGCAGGGGAGCTGTTTTTT. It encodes CSASRSAGELFF.